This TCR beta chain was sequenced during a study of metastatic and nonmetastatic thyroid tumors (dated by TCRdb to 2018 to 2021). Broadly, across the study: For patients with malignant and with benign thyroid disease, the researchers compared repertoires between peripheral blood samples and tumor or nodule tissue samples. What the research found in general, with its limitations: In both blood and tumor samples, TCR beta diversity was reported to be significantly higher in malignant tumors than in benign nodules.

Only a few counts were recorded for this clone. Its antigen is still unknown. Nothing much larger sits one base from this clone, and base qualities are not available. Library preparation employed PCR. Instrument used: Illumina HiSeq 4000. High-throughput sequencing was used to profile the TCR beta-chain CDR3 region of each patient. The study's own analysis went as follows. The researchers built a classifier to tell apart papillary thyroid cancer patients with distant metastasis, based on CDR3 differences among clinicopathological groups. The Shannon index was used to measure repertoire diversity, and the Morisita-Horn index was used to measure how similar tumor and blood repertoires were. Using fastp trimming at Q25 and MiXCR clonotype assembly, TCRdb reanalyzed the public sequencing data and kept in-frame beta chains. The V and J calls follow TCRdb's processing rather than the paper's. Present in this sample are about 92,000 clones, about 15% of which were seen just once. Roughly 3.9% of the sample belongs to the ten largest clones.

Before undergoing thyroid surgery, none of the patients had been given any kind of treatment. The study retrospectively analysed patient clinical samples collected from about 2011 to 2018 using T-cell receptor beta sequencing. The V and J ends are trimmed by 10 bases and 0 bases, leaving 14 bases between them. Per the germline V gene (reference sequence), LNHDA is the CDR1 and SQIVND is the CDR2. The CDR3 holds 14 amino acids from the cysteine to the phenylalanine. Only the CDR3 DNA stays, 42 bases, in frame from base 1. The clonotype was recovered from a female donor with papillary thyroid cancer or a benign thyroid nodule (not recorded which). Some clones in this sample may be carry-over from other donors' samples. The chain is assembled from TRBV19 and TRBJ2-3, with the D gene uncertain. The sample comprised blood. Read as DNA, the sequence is TGTGCCACTACCCGGAATTCTAGCACAGATACGCAGTATTTT. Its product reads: CATTRNSSTDTQYF. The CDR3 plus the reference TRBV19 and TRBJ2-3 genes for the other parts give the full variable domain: DGGITQSPKYLFRKEGQNVTLSCEQNLNHDAMYWYRQDPGQGLRLIYYSQIVNDFQKGDIAEGYSVSREKKESFPLTVTSAQKNPTAFYLCATTRNSSTDTQYFGPGTRLTVL.